The rows below give T cell receptor beta chains drawn from one sample of a study of cytotoxic CD8 clonotypes in ibrutinib-treated CLL. TCRdb keeps only in-frame clones here, not all; method: immunoSEQ multiplex PCR. The sample has around 200,000 clones, around 70% seen once. This specimen was PBMCs, taken after 12 months of ibrutinib treatment. The source is a human donor with chronic lymphocytic leukemia. Both conserved end residues are part of each CDR3. The order of the fields is V gene, clone size, D gene, J gene, CDR3 DNA, CDR3 protein. A D gene is named only where the DNA matches it firmly. Clone size, where shown, is once, few, many, or a class for clones that have expanded.

TRBV6-6	few	-	TRBJ2-3	TGTGCCAGCAGTCCCCGGGGCTATACGCAGTATTTT	CASSPRGYTQYF
TRBV5-1	-	TRBD2	TRBJ2-4	TGCGCCAGCAGCCCCGGGACTAGCGGGGGAACAAGAAGGGTTCAGTACTTC	CASSPGTSGGTRRVQYF
TRBV29-1	-	-	TRBJ1-3	TGCAGCGTTGATGGGGGGGCTCATGGAAACACCATATATTTT	CSVDGGAHGNTIYF
TRBV30	few	-	TRBJ1-2	TGTGCCTGGAGTGTACTGGGGTCCTATGGCTACACCTTC	CAWSVLGSYGYTF
TRBV18	-	TRBD1	TRBJ2-7	TGTGCCAGCTCCCCCAATCGGGACAGCGAGCAGTACTTC	CASSPNRDSEQYF
TRBV6-5	few	-	TRBJ2-2	TGTGCCAGCAGTTACTCGAGTGGGAACACCGGGGAGCTGTTTTTT	CASSYSSGNTGELFF
TRBV30	-	TRBD2	TRBJ2-1	TGTGCCTGGAGTGCGGGACTAGCGGGAGGGAATGAGCAGTTCTTC	CAWSAGLAGGNEQFF
TRBV9	-	-	TRBJ1-6	TGTGCCAGCAGCCCACGGGACGGGTATAATTCACCCCTCCACTTT	CASSPRDGYNSPLHF
TRBV19	-	-	TRBJ1-4	TGTGCCAGTAGTATAAGTTCCGGGGCGGATGAAAAACTGTTTTTT	CASSISSGADEKLFF
TRBV29-1	-	-	TRBJ2-5	TGCAGCTTGTTGGATGGGGGGCCGTCAGAGACCCAGTACTTC	CSLLDGGPSETQYF
TRBV20-1	few	-	TRBJ1-2	TGCAGTGCCGACAGCCTTTTCGGCTACACCTTC	CSADSLFGYTF
TRBV29-1	-	-	TRBJ1-2	TGCAGCTTTATCCGGGACACTTCTAACTATGGCTACACCTTC	CSFIRDTSNYGYTF
TRBV6-1	-	-	TRBJ2-5	TGTGCCAGCAGGGGCCCAGAGACCCAGTACTTC	CASRGPETQYF
TRBV27	-	TRBD1	TRBJ2-1	TGTGCCAGCAGTTTCGCAGGGGGCACCTCCTACAATGAGCAGTTCTTC	CASSFAGGTSYNEQFF
TRBV6-6	-	-	TRBJ2-5	TGTGCCAGCTGCCGGGAGAGGACGGAGACCCAGTACTTC	CASCRERTETQYF
TRBV7-3	once	TRBD2	TRBJ2-3	TGTGCCAGCAGCTTCCTAGCGGGAGGGCGAGATACGCAGTATTTT	CASSFLAGGRDTQYF
TRBV30	many	-	TRBJ1-2	TGTGCCTGGAGTAAGGGTTATGGCTACACCTTC	CAWSKGYGYTF
TRBV10-3	-	-	TRBJ1-2	TGTGCCATCAGCGTGGAGGGGAGGGCCGACTATGGCTACACCTTC	CAISVEGRADYGYTF
TRBV6-5	-	-	TRBJ2-1	TGTGCCAGCACACTGGGAGCCAACAATGAGCAGTTCTTC	CASTLGANNEQFF